One and the same sample provided the 30 T cell receptor beta chains below, sequenced in a study of CD8+CD57+ T cells in acquired aplastic anemia. Profiling that covered TCR beta VDJ and CDR3 relied on genomic DNA as its template. From the reads, TCRdb called clonotypes with MiXCR, one entry per CDR3 protein. The sample has around 220,000 distinct CDR3 sequences; almost 50% are singletons. Patients picked for sequencing had shown CD8+CD57+ cell expansion detected by flow cytometry. The sequencing input was sorted CD4+, CD8+, or CD8+CD57+ T cells (not recorded which) from PBMCs. Receptors originate from a human donor with aplastic anemia.

About this clonotype: Lacking the conserved final phenylalanine or tryptophan, this CDR3 likely reflects a read error. The rearrangement uses TRBV2 and TRBJ2-3, with a possible D match to TRBD2 (6 bases). Germline lookup yields CDR1 SNHLY and CDR2 FYNNEI. The V end lost 8 bases, the J end lost 2 bases, and 11 bases lay between the germline ends. This CDR3 has 13 residues. CDR3 amino acids: CASSGGATDTQYL. CDR3 DNA: TGTGCCAGCTCCGGCGGGGCCACAGATACGCAGTATCTT.

The chain recombines TRBV7-2 with TRBJ1-2; D is uncertain. This CDR3 has 12 residues. Per the germline V gene, CDR1 is SGHTA and CDR2 is FQGNSA. V was clipped by 5 bases and J by 10 bases, with 14 bases between them. The CDR3 bases are TGTGCCAGCAGCCTGCTAGGGATGTCCTACACCTTC. Amino acid sequence: CASSLLGMSYTF.

This chain joins TRBV20-1 and TRBJ1-2; possibly TRBD1 for D (6 bases). Germline CDR1 reads DFQATT; CDR2 reads SNEGSKA (reference sequence). The CDR3 has 16 residues. V dropped 0 bases and J dropped 4 bases, with 18 bases sitting between them. Here the CDR3 DNA reads TGCAGTGCTAGAGATGCAACAGGGAATGGGCCCTATGGCTACACCTTC. Protein: CSARDATGNGPYGYTF.

The gene calls are TRBV7-9 and TRBJ2-3, with 9 bases that match TRBD2. After removal of 5 bases from V and 0 bases from J, the junction contained 18 bases not matched to a gene. The CDR3 is made up of 20 amino acids. Looked up from germline, CDR1 is SEHNR and CDR2 is FQNEAQ (reference sequence). The CDR3 protein is CASSPSGGYMRWSSTDTQYF. The CDR3 DNA follows: TGTGCCAGCAGCCCGAGCGGGGGGTATATGAGATGGTCTAGCACAGATACGCAGTATTTT.

The CDR3 sequence is CASRRGRGTVTYEQYF. CDR3 nucleotides: TGTGCCAGCAGAAGAGGCCGGGGGACAGTCACCTACGAGCAGTACTTC. The gene calls are TRBV6-2 or TRBV6-3 and TRBJ2-7; a possible D gene is TRBD1 (7 bases). Trimming cost V 6 bases and J 2 bases, with 20 bases left between them. The CDR3 is made up of 16 amino acids. Germline CDR1 MNHEY, CDR2 SVGEGT.

The J gene is TRBJ1-1, the V gene TRBV29-1, with TRBD1 matching 7 bases. The CDR3 length is 12 residues. Looked up from germline, CDR1 is SQVTM and CDR2 is ANQGSEA. The CDR3 loop reads CGGGQSNTEAFF. The CDR3, as DNA: TGCGGCGGGGGACAGAGCAACACTGAAGCTTTCTTT.

To note about this clonotype: A much larger clone lies a single base off, so this may be a read error. This chain joins TRBV4-1 and TRBJ1-5; D remains unclear. The germline CDR1 and CDR2 sequences are MGHRA and YSYEKL. V lost 0 bases and J 10 bases, leaving 10 bases between the germline ends. The CDR3 has 13 residues. CDR3 loop: CASSQDKWSPQHF. The CDR3 DNA reads TGCGCCAGCAGCCAAGATAAATGGTCTCCCCAGCATTTT.

There are many counts of this clonotype. J is TRBJ1-6 and V is TRBV27; no clear D. V shed 6 bases and J shed 10 bases, with 10 bases lying between them. The CDR3 runs to 12 residues. Germline loops: CDR1 MNHEY, CDR2 SMNVEV (reference sequence). The CDR3 sequence is CASSFGRSPLHF. The CDR3 coding sequence is TGTGCCAGCAGCTTCGGTCGGTCACCCCTCCACTTT.

About this clonotype: The junction departs from germline at one end; a sequencing error may be responsible. The V call is TRBV10-3, the J call TRBJ1-2, with D possibly being TRBD1 (5 bases). CDR1 and CDR2 (germline): ENHRY, SYGVKD. The CDR3 sequence is 13 residues long. This CDR3 is CAISEPEGSSPSF. The DNA of the CDR3 is TGTGCCATCAGTGAGCCCGAGGGGTCCAGCCCGTCCTTC.

This clonotype was observed a handful of times. The genes are TRBV12-3 or TRBV12-4 and TRBJ1-6; maybe TRBD1 (5 bases). V lost 3 bases and J 10 bases, leaving 16 bases between the germline ends. The CDR3 is 15 amino acids. CDR3 protein: CASSFSLGVGSPLHF. The CDR3 DNA sequence: TGTGCCAGCAGTTTTAGTTTAGGGGTGGGATCACCCCTCCACTTT.

The V and J genes are TRBV20-1 and TRBJ1-2, with D possibly TRBD1 on 6 matching bases. The germline V gene encodes CDR1 DFQATT and CDR2 SNEGSKA (reference sequence). V was pared by 5 bases and J by 7 bases, with 17 bases between. CDR3 length equals 13 residues. CDR3 loop: CSAEHRAFGGYTF. CDR3 DNA sequence: TGCAGTGCTGAGCACAGGGCTTTTGGTGGCTACACCTTC.

A few counts support this clonotype. This sequence may be a read error, since a much larger clone differs from it by one base. The V gene is TRBV7-9, the J gene TRBJ2-2; a weak D match, TRBD2 (5 bases). The CDR3 extends over 12 amino acids. CDR1 is SEHNR, CDR2 FQNEAQ, per germline (reference sequence). CDR3 in amino acids: CASVSPTGELSF. Written as DNA, the CDR3 is TGTGCCAGCGTCTCCCCCACCGGGGAGCTGTCTTTT.

The chain joins TRBV12-3 or TRBV12-4 to TRBJ2-5; D is unresolved. CDR3 size: 12 residues. V lost 3 bases and J 5 bases, leaving 7 bases between the germline ends. CDR3 amino acids: CASSFFGETQYF. CDR3 DNA: TGTGCCAGCAGTTTTTTTGGGGAGACCCAGTACTTC.

The chain employs TRBV15 and TRBJ2-1; TRBD2 agrees at 14 bases. Unmatched junction bases numbered 10, after V lost 5 bases and J lost 4 bases. The germline CDR1 and CDR2 sequences are LNHNV and YYDKDF (reference sequence). The CDR3 is 18 amino acids. Here the CDR3 DNA reads TGTGCCACCAGCGACCGGACTAGCGGGGGGACCCTTTACAATGAGCAGTTCTTC. Encoded protein: CATSDRTSGGTLYNEQFF.

This clonotype has a count of ten or more. V is TRBV6-2 or TRBV6-3 and J is TRBJ2-7; 9 bases match TRBD1. The CDR3 contains 14 residues. The V and J ends lost 7 bases and 4 bases, in that order; junction bases with no gene match: 8. Germline V gene lookup returns CDR1 MNHEY and CDR2 SVGEGT. The CDR3 region has the DNA TGTGCCAGCACCCTGGACAGGGGATTGTACGAGCAGTACTTC. Protein sequence: CASTLDRGLYEQYF.

The V and J genes are TRBV19 and TRBJ1-4; D ambiguous. V gave up 3 bases and J gave up 7 bases, with 12 bases separating them. Looked up from germline, CDR1 is LNHDA and CDR2 is SQIVND (reference sequence). The length of the CDR3 is 14 residues. CDR3 region: CASSISARSEKLFF. CDR3 in DNA: TGTGCCAGTAGTATCTCCGCCAGGAGTGAAAAACTGTTTTTT. The entire variable domain, with the rest obtained from reference TRBV19 and TRBJ1-4, is as follows: DGGITQSPKYLFRKEGQNVTLSCEQNLNHDAMYWYRQDPGQGLRLIYYSQIVNDFQKGDIAEGYSVSREKKESFPLTVTSAQKNPTAFYLCASSISARSEKLFFGSGTQLSVL.

At least ten counts were recorded for this clonotype. The chain carries TRBV10-3 and TRBJ2-2; no firm D call. The CDR3 runs to 16 residues. Per the germline V gene, CDR1 is ENHRY and CDR2 is SYGVKD. Trimming shortened V by 4 bases and J by 1 base, and 13 bases separated the two germline ends. The CDR3 reads CAISGGSLGNTGELFF. DNA for the CDR3: TGTGCCATCAGTGGAGGCAGCCTTGGGAACACCGGGGAGCTGTTTTTT.

This clonotype was seen a handful of times. A much larger clone sits a single nucleotide away, making a read error possible. V is TRBV2 and J is TRBJ2-3; D gene ambiguous. The DNA matches TRBJ1-5 better at its end, which makes the J call doubtful. This CDR3 contains 14 residues. Germline CDR1 SNHLY, CDR2 FYNNEI. In DNA form, the CDR3 reads TGTGCCAGCAGTGACCTCATGCATGCAGATACGCAGCATTTT. Its translation: CASSDLMHADTQHF.

As concerns this clonotype: This may come from a read error, since a much larger clone is one base off. J is TRBJ1-4 and V is TRBV19, with D hard to call. The CDR3 is 15 residues long. Germline loops: CDR1 LNHDA, CDR2 SQIVND (reference sequence). In DNA form, the CDR3 reads TGTGCCAGTAGTAAAGACGGATCAACTAATGAAAAACCGTTTTTT. Residues: CASSKDGSTNEKPFF.

V is TRBV7-8 and J is TRBJ1-4; D remains ambiguous. Trimming left V 3 bases short and J 7 bases short, with 12 bases between. The CDR3 is 14 amino acids. CDR1 SGHVS and CDR2 FQNEAQ come from the germline V gene. The CDR3 protein is CASSFLSNGEKLFF. The CDR3 nucleotides read TGTGCCAGCAGCTTCTTAAGTAACGGTGAAAAACTGTTTTTT.

The V gene is TRBV2, the J gene TRBJ2-5, with TRBD1 as a possible D gene (5 bases). V was shortened by 2 bases and J by 5 bases, with 12 bases between the two germline ends. The CDR3 totals 14 residues. Germline values: CDR1 SNHLY, CDR2 FYNNEI. The CDR3 nucleotides read TGTGCCAGCAGTGAACGTTCGGCAGGGGAGACCCAGTACTTC. Its protein product is CASSERSAGETQYF.

This clonotype has only a few counts. The chain has TRBV19 and TRBJ2-5, with 8 bases that match TRBD1. V dropped 9 bases and J dropped 4; count of bases not matched to a gene: 16. Germline loops: CDR1 LNHDA, CDR2 SQIVND (reference sequence). The CDR3 extends over 16 amino acids. The CDR3 DNA follows: TGTGCCAGCAGCATGGCTCAGGGGGCGCCGGGAGAGACCCAGTACTTC. Encoded protein: CASSMAQGAPGETQYF.

The V and J genes are TRBV2 and TRBJ1-2, with TRBD1 identical over 8 bases. The CDR3 has 14 amino acids. After removal of 0 bases from V and 13 bases from J, the junction contained 10 bases not matched to a gene. Germline CDR1 reads SNHLY; CDR2 reads FYNNEI. In nucleotides, the CDR3 is TGTGCCAGCAGTGAAGCGCTGCAGGGGGCTTCCTTCACCTTC. It codes for CASSEALQGASFTF. The complete variable domain, with remaining parts taken from reference TRBV2 and TRBJ1-2, reads EPEVTQTPSHQVTQMGQEVILRCVPISNHLYFYWYRQILGQKVEFLVSFYNNEISEKSEIFDDQFSVERPDGSNFTLKIRSTKLEDSAMYFCASSEALQGASFTFGSGTRLTVV.

This clonotype was counted at least ten times. The rearrangement uses TRBV19 and TRBJ2-3; 9 bases fit TRBD2. With 3 bases clipped from V and 4 bases from J, the junction kept 8 bases outside the gene matches. This CDR3 region has 16 residues. The germline gives CDR1 LNHDA, CDR2 SQIVND (reference sequence). The CDR3 DNA reads as TGTGCCAGTAGTATCCGGCGGGGGGGCGGCGCAGATACGCAGTATTTT. Translation gives CASSIRRGGGADTQYF.

This clonotype was detected ten times or more. The chain joins TRBV6-1 to TRBJ1-2, with D tentatively TRBD1 (6 bases). Trimming took off 3 bases at V and 5 bases at J, with 16 bases between the two ends. Per the germline V gene, CDR1 is MNHNS and CDR2 is SASEGT. The CDR3 runs to 15 residues. The CDR3 here is CASSDAGVGSYGYTF. CDR3 nucleotides: TGTGCCAGCAGTGATGCAGGGGTTGGCTCGTATGGCTACACCTTC.

The sample holds one count of this clonotype. The chain recombines TRBV12-3 or TRBV12-4 with TRBJ1-2, with unresolved D. The CDR3 has 13 residues. V gave up 3 bases and J gave up 3 bases, with 8 bases separating them. DNA for the CDR3: TGTGCCAGCAGTTTTTCGAGGGACTATGGCTACACCTTC. It codes for CASSFSRDYGYTF.

V gene TRBV20-1 combines with J gene TRBJ1-1; 10 bases fit TRBD1. The V and J ends lost 4 bases and 4 bases, in that order; junction bases with no gene match: 3. The CDR3 contains 13 residues. In germline, CDR1 is DFQATT, CDR2 SNEGSKA (reference sequence). The CDR3 sequence: CSATRTGGTEAFF. The CDR3 DNA sequence: TGCAGTGCTACGAGGACAGGGGGCACTGAAGCTTTCTTT.

On this clonotype itself: This may be a read error: a much more frequent sequence differs by one nucleotide. The chain has TRBV7-3 and TRBJ2-3; 8 nucleotides line up with TRBD2. CDR1 and CDR2 from the germline V gene are SGHTA and FQGTGA. The CDR3 is 16 residues long. CDR3 sequence reads: CTSSSRGGGPTDTQYF. The CDR3 nucleotides are TGTACCAGCAGCTCTCGGGGGGGGGGCCCCACAGATACGCAGTATTTT. Based on the CDR3 plus reference TRBV7-3 and TRBJ2-3, the full variable domain is GAGVSQTPSNKVTEKGKYVELRCDPISGHTALYWYRQSLGQGPEFLIYFQGTGAADDSGLPNDRFFAVRPEGSVSTLKIQRTERGDSAVYLCTSSSRGGGPTDTQYFGPGTRLTVL.

This clonotype was counted at least ten times. The rearrangement links TRBV3-1 to TRBJ2-6, with D perhaps matching TRBD2 (5 bases). Trimming pared 6 bases from V and 0 bases from J, leaving 6 bases between. Germline CDR1 and CDR2: LGHDT and YNNKEL (reference sequence). This CDR3 is built from 14 residues. The DNA for the CDR3 is TGTGCCAGCAGGGGAGTCTCTGGGGCCAACGTCCTGACTTTC. It yields the protein CASRGVSGANVLTF.

This clonotype was detected ten times or more. J is TRBJ2-5 and V is TRBV15; 12 nucleotides align to TRBD2. CDR3 length equals 16 residues. J was trimmed by 4 bases and V by 1 base; bases with no gene match: 4. Germline V gene lookup returns CDR1 LNHNV and CDR2 YYDKDF (reference sequence). The CDR3 DNA reads TGTGCCACCAGCAGAGGGACTAGCGGGGACGGAGAGACCCAGTACTTC. Its translation is CATSRGTSGDGETQYF.